This T cell receptor beta chain was sequenced during a study of control samples from healthy donors and cancer patients. Some clones are missing from TCRdb's copy, which holds only in-frame ones; the method was immunoSEQ multiplex PCR. Among 70,000 to 80,000 clones listed, more than 75% were seen once. This clone has only a few counts. Looked up from germline, CDR1 is SGHRS and CDR2 is YFSETQ. There are 15 residues in the CDR3. The V gene lost 4 bases and the J gene lost 5 bases, with 18 bases spanning the gap. Input material: blood. The J gene is TRBJ1-1, the V gene TRBV5-1; D is perhaps TRBD1 (5 bases). The TCR comes from a man aged 45-60 years in good health. The CDR3 protein is CASSPGAGWVTEAFF. The CDR3 region has the DNA TGCGCCAGCAGCCCCGGCGCAGGGTGGGTGACTGAAGCTTTCTTT.